The 21 T cell receptor beta chains below come from one sample, sequenced in a study of cytomegalovirus exposure and HLA in healthy donors. The method was immunoSEQ multiplex PCR; TCRdb's version includes in-frame clones alone and lacks a portion of them. The repertoire holds roughly 56,000 clones, roughly 90% seen once, with 2% to 2.5% in the top ten. Source material: PBMCs. The receptor source for this set is a woman aged 30 to 39 in good health and CMV-seronegative.

This rearrangement joins TRBV28 to TRBJ1-2; D is perhaps TRBD1 (5 bases). This CDR3 has 13 residues. V shed 5 bases and J shed 2 bases, with 9 bases lying between them. Germline-derived CDR1 and CDR2 are MDHEN and SYDVKM. The CDR3, as DNA: TGTGCCAGCAGTGTCCGACAGAACTATGGCTACACCTTC. Encoded protein: CASSVRQNYGYTF.

The chain carries TRBV9 and TRBJ1-2; D is perhaps TRBD1 (5 bases). This CDR3 contains 14 residues. The germline V gene has CDR1 SGDLS and CDR2 YYNGEE. The V end was cut by 2 bases, the J end by 6 bases, with 14 bases between. CDR3 sequence: CASSVGGGNHGYTF. CDR3 sequence (DNA): TGTGCCAGCAGCGTGGGGGGAGGGAATCATGGCTACACCTTC.

The chain carries TRBV5-1 and TRBJ2-1; 7 bases agree with TRBD2. CDR1 and CDR2 from the germline V gene are SGHRS and YFSETQ. The CDR3 covers 15 residues. V lost 1 base and J lost 7; bases outside the gene matches: 8. The CDR3 DNA follows: TGCGCCAGCAGCTTGTTTACTAGCGCCTCAAATGAGCAGTTCTTC. Translation: CASSLFTSASNEQFF.

V gene TRBV9 combines with J gene TRBJ2-4, with 9 bases that match TRBD1. The trim removed 3 bases at V and 2 bases at J, leaving 6 bases unmatched. Germline assignment: CDR1 SGDLS and CDR2 YYNGEE. The CDR3 consists of 16 residues. The CDR3 coding sequence is TGTGCCAGCAGCGGGGGGACAGGGCTAACCAAAAACATTCAGTACTTC. Its protein is CASSGGTGLTKNIQYF. Filled out from reference TRBV9 and TRBJ2-4, the complete variable domain reads DSGVTQTPKHLITATGQRVTLRCSPRSGDLSVYWYQQSLDQGLQFLIQYYNGEERAKGNILERFSAQQFPDLHSELNLSSLELGDSALYFCASSGGTGLTKNIQYFGAGTRLSVL.

The genes are TRBV18 and TRBJ2-7; TRBD1 is a possible D gene (5 bases). V was clipped by 0 bases and J by 3 bases, with 18 bases between them. The CDR3 is made up of 17 amino acids. The germline gives CDR1 KGHSH, CDR2 LQKENI. CDR3 DNA sequence: TGTGCCAGCTCACCACCTTCCTCCGCGACAGCCGTCTACGAGCAGTACTTC. It translates to CASSPPSSATAVYEQYF.

The chain carries TRBV19 and TRBJ1-5, with 7 bases identical to TRBD1. Germline-derived CDR1 and CDR2 are LNHDA and SQIVND (reference sequence). The ends lost 6 bases at V and 2 bases at J; junction bases unmatched: 16. This CDR3 has 18 residues. CDR3 sequence reads: CASRSRDSIIGGNQPQHF. In DNA, the CDR3 is TGTGCCAGTAGGAGCCGGGACAGTATTATCGGGGGCAATCAGCCCCAGCATTTT.

CDR3 residues: CASSPGLPRGGNTEAFF. In DNA form, the CDR3 reads TGTGCCAGCTCTCCCGGGCTCCCCAGGGGCGGGAACACTGAAGCTTTCTTT. The genes are TRBV18 and TRBJ1-1, with D perhaps TRBD1 (6 bases). The CDR3 totals 17 residues. From germline, CDR1 is KGHSH and CDR2 LQKENI. V dropped 6 bases and J dropped 1 base, with 21 bases sitting between them.

V and J are TRBV6-5 and TRBJ2-2, with D unclear. The V gene's germline CDR1 is MNHEY and CDR2 SVGAGI. Trimming shortened V by 5 bases and J by 1 base, and 11 bases separated the two germline ends. This CDR3 is 15 amino acids long. CDR3 loop: CASSPGLLNTGELFF. As DNA, the CDR3 is TGTGCCAGCAGTCCTGGTCTACTGAACACCGGGGAGCTGTTTTTT.

This chain links TRBV6-1 with TRBJ2-2; 8 bases match TRBD1. J gave up 3 bases and V 4 bases, and 1 base lay outside the gene matches. Germline V gives CDR1 MNHNS, CDR2 SASEGT. There are 14 residues in the CDR3. The CDR3 sequence: CASSARGHTGELFF. CDR3 nucleotide sequence: TGTGCCAGCAGTGCCAGGGGGCACACCGGGGAGCTGTTTTTT.

The genes are TRBV5-1 and TRBJ1-2; tentative D call: TRBD1 (6 bases). The germline CDR1 and CDR2 sequences are SGHRS and YFSETQ. This CDR3 comprises 15 residues. V was trimmed by 4 bases and J by 4 bases, leaving 17 bases between them. The CDR3 region is CASSDKTGSPYGYTF. The CDR3 bases are TGCGCCAGCAGCGATAAGACAGGATCCCCCTATGGCTACACCTTC.

The chain couples TRBV20-1 to TRBJ2-5; maybe TRBD1 (5 bases). The V end was cut by 5 bases, the J end by 4 bases, with 8 bases between. The germline gives CDR1 DFQATT, CDR2 SNEGSKA (reference sequence). The CDR3 totals 11 residues. CDR3 amino acids: CSAGQRETQYF. In DNA, the CDR3 is TGCAGTGCTGGACAAAGAGAGACCCAGTACTTC.

This chain connects TRBV11-3 to TRBJ2-2; D perhaps matches TRBD1 (6 bases). The ends were cut back, 6 bases at V and 6 bases at J, with 17 bases in the middle. Per germline, CDR1 SGHNT and CDR2 YENEEA. This CDR3 region has 15 residues. In nucleotides, the CDR3 is TGTGCCAGCAGTTCTGACAGGTTCTCACCCGGGGAGCTGTTTTTT. Translation: CASSSDRFSPGELFF.

V gene TRBV5-1 combines with J gene TRBJ2-7; D possibly corresponds to TRBD1 (6 bases). The CDR3 covers 15 residues. CDR1 and CDR2 from the germline V gene are SGHRS and YFSETQ. The V gene lost 0 bases and the J gene lost 0 bases, with 10 bases spanning the gap. CDR3 sequence (DNA): TGCGCCAGCAGCTTGGACAGGGTAAGCTCCTACGAGCAGTACTTC. This codes for CASSLDRVSSYEQYF.

V and J are TRBV5-1 and TRBJ2-5; TRBD2 matches 7 bases. This CDR3 has 15 amino acids. The V gene end was trimmed by 0 bases and the J gene end by 4 bases; junction bases not matched to a gene: 6. Germline lookup yields CDR1 SGHRS and CDR2 YFSETQ. CDR3 sequence (DNA): TGCGCCAGCAGCTTGGCTCCTAGCGGAGGAGAGACCCAGTACTTC. Amino acids: CASSLAPSGGETQYF. Variable domain in full (rest from reference TRBV5-1 and TRBJ2-5): KAGVTQTPRYLIKTRGQQVTLSCSPISGHRSVSWYQQTPGQGLQFLFEYFSETQRNKGNFPGRFSGRQFSNSRSEMNVSTLELGDSALYLCASSLAPSGGETQYFGPGTRLLVL.

This clone was detected once. The gene calls are TRBV6-1 and TRBJ1-3; 12 nucleotides align to TRBD1. J gave up 6 bases and V 5 bases, and 5 bases lay outside the gene matches. Germline CDR1 and CDR2: MNHNS and SASEGT. The CDR3 spans 15 residues. The CDR3 reads CASSPGGQGANTIYF. The CDR3 DNA sequence: TGTGCCAGCAGTCCAGGGGGACAGGGGGCAAACACCATATATTTT.

The chain uses TRBV5-1 and TRBJ1-2; 8 bases agree with TRBD1. V was clipped by 2 bases and J by 3 bases; unmatched bases: 6. The CDR3 length is 15 residues. Looked up from germline, CDR1 is SGHRS and CDR2 is YFSETQ. DNA of the CDR3: TGCGCCAGCAGCTTTGAGGACAGGGCCTACTATGGCTACACCTTC. Its protein is CASSFEDRAYYGYTF.

The V and J genes are TRBV19 and TRBJ2-5; TRBD1 agrees at 9 bases. The V segment lost 6 bases and the J segment 5 bases; nucleotides outside the gene matches: 7. This CDR3 has 14 residues. CDR1 is LNHDA and CDR2 is SQIVND in the germline V gene (reference sequence). CDR3 DNA: TGTGCCAGTAGCCCGGGACAGGGTGTTGAGACCCAGTACTTC. Its protein is CASSPGQGVETQYF.

V gene TRBV28 combines with J gene TRBJ2-1; 15 bases agree with TRBD2. V lost 2 bases to trimming and J lost 4 bases; unmatched junction nucleotides: 12. The length of the CDR3 is 20 residues. Germline V CDR1 and CDR2: MDHEN, SYDVKM. The CDR3 spells CASSLSWTSGRAGVYNEQFF. DNA of the CDR3: TGTGCCAGCAGTTTAAGTTGGACTAGCGGGAGGGCCGGGGTTTACAATGAGCAGTTCTTC.

The V call is TRBV30, the J call TRBJ2-5; possible D gene TRBD1, 5 bases. Trimming pared 5 bases from V and 0 bases from J, leaving 10 bases between. In germline, CDR1 is GTSNPN, CDR2 SVGIG (reference sequence). The length of the CDR3 is 13 residues. The CDR3 is CAWYRNNQETQYF. CDR3 nucleotide sequence: TGTGCCTGGTACAGGAACAACCAAGAGACCCAGTACTTC.

This clone has just a few counts. The chain links TRBV7-2 to TRBJ1-3; no clear D gene. Deletions cut 8 bases from V and 5 bases from J, with 13 bases between. CDR3 length: 13 amino acids. Germline assignment: CDR1 SGHTA and CDR2 FQGNSA. CDR3 DNA: TGTGCCAGCGGCACCGAGGGTAGAAACACCATATATTTT. Translation gives CASGTEGRNTIYF.

The chain is built from TRBV30 and TRBJ1-5; no clear D gene. This CDR3 region has 13 residues. Trimming left V 0 bases short and J 3 bases short, with 6 bases between. Germline assignment: CDR1 GTSNPN and CDR2 SVGIG (reference sequence). Here the CDR3 DNA reads TGTGCCTGGAGTGTACAGCACAATCAGCCCCAGCATTTT. Amino acids: CAWSVQHNQPQHF.